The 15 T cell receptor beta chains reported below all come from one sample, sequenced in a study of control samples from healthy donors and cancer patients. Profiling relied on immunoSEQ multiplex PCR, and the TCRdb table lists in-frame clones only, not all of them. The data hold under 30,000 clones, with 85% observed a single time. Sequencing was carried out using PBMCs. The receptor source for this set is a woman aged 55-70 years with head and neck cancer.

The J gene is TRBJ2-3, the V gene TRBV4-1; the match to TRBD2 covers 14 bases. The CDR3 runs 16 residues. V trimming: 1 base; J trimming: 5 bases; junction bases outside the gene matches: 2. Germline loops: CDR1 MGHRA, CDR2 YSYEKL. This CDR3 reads CASSQGLAGGEDTQYF. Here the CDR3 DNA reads TGCGCCAGCAGCCAAGGACTAGCGGGGGGGGAAGATACGCAGTATTTT.

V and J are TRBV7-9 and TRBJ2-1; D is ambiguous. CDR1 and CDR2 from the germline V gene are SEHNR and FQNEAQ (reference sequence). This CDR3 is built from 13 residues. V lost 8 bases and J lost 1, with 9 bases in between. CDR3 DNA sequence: TGTGCCAGCCAAGGCTCTTCCTACAATGAGCAGTTCTTC. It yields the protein CASQGSSYNEQFF.

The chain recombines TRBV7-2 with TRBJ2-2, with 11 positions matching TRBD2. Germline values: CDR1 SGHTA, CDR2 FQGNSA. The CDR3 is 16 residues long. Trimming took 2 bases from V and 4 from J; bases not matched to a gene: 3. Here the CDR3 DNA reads TGTGCCAGCAGCTTACTAGCGGGGGGATTCACCGGGGAGCTGTTTTTT. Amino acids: CASSLLAGGFTGELFF.

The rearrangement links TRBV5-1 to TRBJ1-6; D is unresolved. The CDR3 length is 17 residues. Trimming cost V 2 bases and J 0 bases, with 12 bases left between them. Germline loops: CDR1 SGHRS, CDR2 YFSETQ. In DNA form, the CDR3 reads TGCGCCAGCAGCTTCCGAGGGCCCAGCTCCTATAATTCACCCCTCCACTTT. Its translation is CASSFRGPSSYNSPLHF.

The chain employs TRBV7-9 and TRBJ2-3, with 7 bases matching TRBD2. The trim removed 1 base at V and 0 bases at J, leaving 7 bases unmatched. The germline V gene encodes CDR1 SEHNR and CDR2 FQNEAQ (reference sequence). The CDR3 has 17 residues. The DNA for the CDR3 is TGTGCCAGCAGCTTAGGAGGTTTCGGGGGGAGCACAGATACGCAGTATTTT. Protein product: CASSLGGFGGSTDTQYF.

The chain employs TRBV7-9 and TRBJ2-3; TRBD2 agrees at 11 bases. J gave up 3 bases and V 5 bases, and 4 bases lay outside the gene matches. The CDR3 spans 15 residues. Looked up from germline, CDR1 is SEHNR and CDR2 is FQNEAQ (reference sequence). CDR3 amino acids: CASSMGLAETDTQYF. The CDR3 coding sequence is TGTGCCAGCAGCATGGGACTAGCGGAGACAGATACGCAGTATTTT.

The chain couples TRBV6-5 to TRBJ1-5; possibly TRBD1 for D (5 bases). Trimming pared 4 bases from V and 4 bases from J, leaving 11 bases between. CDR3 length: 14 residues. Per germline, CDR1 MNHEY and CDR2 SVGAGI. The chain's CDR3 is CASSSGLGNQPQHF. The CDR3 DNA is TGTGCCAGCAGTTCGGGACTCGGGAATCAGCCCCAGCATTTT.

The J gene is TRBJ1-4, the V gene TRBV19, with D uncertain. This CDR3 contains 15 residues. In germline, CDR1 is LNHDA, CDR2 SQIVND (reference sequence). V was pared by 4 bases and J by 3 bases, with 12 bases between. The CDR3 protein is CASSKQWVANEKLFF. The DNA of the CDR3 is TGTGCCAGTAGTAAACAGTGGGTGGCTAATGAAAAACTGTTTTTT.

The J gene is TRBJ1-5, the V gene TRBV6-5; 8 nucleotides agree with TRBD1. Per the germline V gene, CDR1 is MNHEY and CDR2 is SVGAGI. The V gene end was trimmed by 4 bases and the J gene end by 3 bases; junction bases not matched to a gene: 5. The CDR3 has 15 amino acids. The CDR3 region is CASSSQGAANQPQHF. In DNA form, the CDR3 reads TGTGCCAGCAGTTCTCAGGGGGCCGCCAATCAGCCCCAGCATTTT.

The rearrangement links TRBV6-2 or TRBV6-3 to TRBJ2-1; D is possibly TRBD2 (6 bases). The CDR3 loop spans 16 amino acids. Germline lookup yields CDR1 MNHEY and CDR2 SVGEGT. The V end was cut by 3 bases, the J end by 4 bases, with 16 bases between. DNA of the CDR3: TGTGCCAGCAGTTATTACCCGGACTACCTTTACAATGAGCAGTTCTTC. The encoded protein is CASSYYPDYLYNEQFF.

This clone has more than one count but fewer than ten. DNA of the CDR3: TGTGCCAGCAGCTTAGTTTTCGAGACAGGGGTCACCGGGGAGCTGTTTTTT. This encodes CASSLVFETGVTGELFF. The V and J genes are TRBV7-6 and TRBJ2-2; 8 bases map to TRBD1. CDR3 size: 17 residues. V trimming: 1 base; J trimming: 4 bases; junction bases outside the gene matches: 8. From germline, CDR1 is SGHVS and CDR2 FNYEAQ.

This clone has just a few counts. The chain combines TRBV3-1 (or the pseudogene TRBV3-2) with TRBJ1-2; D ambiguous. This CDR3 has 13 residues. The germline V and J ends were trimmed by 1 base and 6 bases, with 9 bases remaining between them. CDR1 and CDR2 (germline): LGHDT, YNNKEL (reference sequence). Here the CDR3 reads CASSQALRDGYTF. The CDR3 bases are TGTGCCAGCAGCCAAGCTTTACGGGATGGCTACACCTTC.

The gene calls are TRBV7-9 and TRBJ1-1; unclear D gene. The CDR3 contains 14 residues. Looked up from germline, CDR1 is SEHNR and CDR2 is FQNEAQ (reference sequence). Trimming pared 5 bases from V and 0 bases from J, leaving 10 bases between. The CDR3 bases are TGTGCCAGCAGCCCGGGAGGTCTGAACACTGAAGCTTTCTTT. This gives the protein CASSPGGLNTEAFF. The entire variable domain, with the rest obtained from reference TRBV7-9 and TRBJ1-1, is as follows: DTGVSQNPRHKITKRGQNVTFRCDPISEHNRLYWYRQTLGQGPEFLTYFQNEAQLEKSRLLSDRFSAERPKGSFSTLEIQRTEQGDSAMYLCASSPGGLNTEAFFGQGTRLTVV.

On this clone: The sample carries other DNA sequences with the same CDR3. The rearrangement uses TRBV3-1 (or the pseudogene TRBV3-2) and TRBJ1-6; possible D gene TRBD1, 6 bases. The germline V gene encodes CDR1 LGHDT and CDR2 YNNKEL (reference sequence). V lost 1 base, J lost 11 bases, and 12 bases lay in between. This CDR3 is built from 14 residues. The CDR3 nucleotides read TGTGCCAGCAGCCAAGGAGGGGGTGGGACACCCCTCCACTTT. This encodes CASSQGGGGTPLHF.

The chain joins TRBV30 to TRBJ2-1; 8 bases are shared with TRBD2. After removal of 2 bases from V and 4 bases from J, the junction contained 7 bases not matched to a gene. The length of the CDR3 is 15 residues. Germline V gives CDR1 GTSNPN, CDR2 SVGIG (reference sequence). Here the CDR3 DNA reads TGTGCCTGGAGTCGGGATAGCGGGATTTACAATGAGCAGTTCTTC. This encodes CAWSRDSGIYNEQFF.